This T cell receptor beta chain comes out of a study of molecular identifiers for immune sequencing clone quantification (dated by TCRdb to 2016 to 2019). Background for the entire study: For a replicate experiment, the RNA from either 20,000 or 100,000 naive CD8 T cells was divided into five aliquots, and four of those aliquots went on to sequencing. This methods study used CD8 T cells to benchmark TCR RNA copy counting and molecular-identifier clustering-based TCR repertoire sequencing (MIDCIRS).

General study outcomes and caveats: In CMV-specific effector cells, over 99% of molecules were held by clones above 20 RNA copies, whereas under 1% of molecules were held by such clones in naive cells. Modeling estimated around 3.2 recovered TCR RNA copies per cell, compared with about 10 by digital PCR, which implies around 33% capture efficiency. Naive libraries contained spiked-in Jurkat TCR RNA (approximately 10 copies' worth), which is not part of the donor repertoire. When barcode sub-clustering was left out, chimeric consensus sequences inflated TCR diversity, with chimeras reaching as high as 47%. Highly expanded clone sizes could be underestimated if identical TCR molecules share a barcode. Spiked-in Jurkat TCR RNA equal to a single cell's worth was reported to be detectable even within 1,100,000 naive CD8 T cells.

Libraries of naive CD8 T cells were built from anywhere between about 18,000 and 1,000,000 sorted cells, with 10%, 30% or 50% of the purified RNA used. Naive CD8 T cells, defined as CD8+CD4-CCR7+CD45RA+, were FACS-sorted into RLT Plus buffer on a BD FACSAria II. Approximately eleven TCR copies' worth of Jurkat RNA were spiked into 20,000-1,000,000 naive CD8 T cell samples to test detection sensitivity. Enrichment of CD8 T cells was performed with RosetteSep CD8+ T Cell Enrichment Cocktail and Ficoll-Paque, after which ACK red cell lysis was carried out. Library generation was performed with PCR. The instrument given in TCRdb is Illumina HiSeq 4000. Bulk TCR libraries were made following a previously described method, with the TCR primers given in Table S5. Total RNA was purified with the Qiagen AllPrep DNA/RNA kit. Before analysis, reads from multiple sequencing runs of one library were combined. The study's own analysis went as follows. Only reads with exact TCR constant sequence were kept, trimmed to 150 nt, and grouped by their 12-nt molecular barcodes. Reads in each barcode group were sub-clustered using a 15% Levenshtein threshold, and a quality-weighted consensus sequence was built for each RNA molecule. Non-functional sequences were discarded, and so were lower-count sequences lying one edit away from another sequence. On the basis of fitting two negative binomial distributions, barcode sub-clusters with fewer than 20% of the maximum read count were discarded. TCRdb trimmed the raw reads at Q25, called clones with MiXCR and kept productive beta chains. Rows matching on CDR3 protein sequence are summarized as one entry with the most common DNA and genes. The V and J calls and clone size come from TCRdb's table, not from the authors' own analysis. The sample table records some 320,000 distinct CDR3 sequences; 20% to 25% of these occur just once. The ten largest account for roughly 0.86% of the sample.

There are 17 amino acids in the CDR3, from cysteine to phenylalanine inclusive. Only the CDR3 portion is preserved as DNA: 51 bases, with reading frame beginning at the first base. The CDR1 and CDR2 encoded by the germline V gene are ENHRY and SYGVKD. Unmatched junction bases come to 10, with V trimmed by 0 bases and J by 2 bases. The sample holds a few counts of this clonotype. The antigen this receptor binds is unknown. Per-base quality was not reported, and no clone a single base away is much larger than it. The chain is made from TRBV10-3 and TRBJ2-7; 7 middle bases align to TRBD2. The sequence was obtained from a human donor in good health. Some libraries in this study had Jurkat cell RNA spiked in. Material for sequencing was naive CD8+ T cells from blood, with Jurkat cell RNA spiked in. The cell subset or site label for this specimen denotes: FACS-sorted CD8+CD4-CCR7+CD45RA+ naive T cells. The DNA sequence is TGTGCCATCAGTGAGTCGAACCGGGGGGTGGGCACCTACGAGCAGTACTTC. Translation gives CAISESNRGVGTYEQYF.